Below, one T cell receptor (beta chain) is given with its context. Its cognate antigen is unknown. This entry comes from a study of OX40 agonist ivuxolimab in advanced cancers. Whole-study findings and limits: Doses of 0.1 to 3.0 mg/kg were accompanied by clonal expansion of CD4+ and CD8+ blood T cells by week 6. Averaged across samples, CD8+ T cells carried more expanded clones than CD4+ did.

Clones were read by immunoSEQ multiplex PCR, and TCRdb kept only the in-frame ones, dropping some. Among some 86,000 clones, around 91% were seen once, and the ten largest hold around 0.35%. The input for sequencing was CD4+ or CD8+ T cells sorted from blood, taken in a trial of the OX40 agonist ivuxolimab. The TCR originated in an adult with an advanced solid tumor such as melanoma, head and neck, liver or kidney cancer.

The DNA of the CDR3 is TGTGCCAGCAGTCCGGGACAGGGGGCCGCCGGGGAGCTGTTTTTT. Residues: CASSPGQGAAGELFF. The chain has TRBV28 and TRBJ2-2, with 12 bases fitting TRBD1. There are 15 residues in the CDR3. With V trimmed by 5 bases and J by 6 bases, 4 bases remained unmatched. CDR1 and CDR2 from the germline V gene are MDHEN and SYDVKM.